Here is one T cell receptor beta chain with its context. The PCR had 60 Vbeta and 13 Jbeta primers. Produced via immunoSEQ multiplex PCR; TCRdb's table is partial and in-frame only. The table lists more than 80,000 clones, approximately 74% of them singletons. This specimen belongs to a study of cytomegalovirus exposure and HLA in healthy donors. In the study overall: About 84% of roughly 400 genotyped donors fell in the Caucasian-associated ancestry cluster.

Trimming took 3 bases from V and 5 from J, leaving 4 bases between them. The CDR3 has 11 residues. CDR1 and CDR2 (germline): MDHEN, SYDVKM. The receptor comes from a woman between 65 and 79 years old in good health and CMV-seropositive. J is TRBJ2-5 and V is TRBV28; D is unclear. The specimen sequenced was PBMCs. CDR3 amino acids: CASSFGETQYF. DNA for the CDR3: TGTGCCAGCAGTTTCGGGGAGACCCAGTACTTC. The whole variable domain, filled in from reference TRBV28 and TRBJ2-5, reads DVKVTQSSRYLVKRTGEKVFLECVQDMDHENMFWYRQDPGLGLRLIYFSYDVKMKEKGDIPEGYSVSREKKERFSLILESASTNQTSMYLCASSFGETQYFGPGTRLLVL.